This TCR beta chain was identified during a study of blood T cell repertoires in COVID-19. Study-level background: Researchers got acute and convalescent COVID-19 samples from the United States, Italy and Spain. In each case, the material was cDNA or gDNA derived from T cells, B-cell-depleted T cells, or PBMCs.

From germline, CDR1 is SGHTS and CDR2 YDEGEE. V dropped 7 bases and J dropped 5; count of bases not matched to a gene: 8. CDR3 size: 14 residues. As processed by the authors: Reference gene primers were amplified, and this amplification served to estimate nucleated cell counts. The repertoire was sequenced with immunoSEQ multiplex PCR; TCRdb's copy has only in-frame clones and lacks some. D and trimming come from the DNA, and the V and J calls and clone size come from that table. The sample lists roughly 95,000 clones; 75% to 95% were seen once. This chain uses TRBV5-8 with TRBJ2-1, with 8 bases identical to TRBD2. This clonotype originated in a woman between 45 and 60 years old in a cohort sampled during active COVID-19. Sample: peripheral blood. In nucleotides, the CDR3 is TGTGCCAGCCGGGGGGGAAGGGCCGACAATGAGCAGTTCTTC. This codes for CASRGGRADNEQFF.